This T cell receptor beta chain was documented in a study of T-cell reconstitution after alpha-beta-depleted transplantation in children. With 4 bases clipped from V and 1 base from J, the junction kept 8 bases outside the gene matches. In germline, CDR1 is SGHVS, CDR2 FQNEAQ. CDR3 length equals 16 residues. This clonotype appeared a few times. A TCRbeta library incorporating unique molecular identifiers was prepared. One entry per CDR3 protein results from TCRdb running MiXCR on the PCR reads. The sample contains 250,000 to 300,000 distinct CDR3 sequences, 9.9% of which appear only once. The source material was PBMCs from the stem cell graft donor, sampled from the stem cell graft. The rearrangement uses TRBV7-8 and TRBJ2-7; 9 bases agree with TRBD2. The sequence derives from a human donor who donated a stem cell graft to a child with SCID. The CDR3: CASSSQGGGGSYEQYF. CDR3 bases: TGTGCCAGCAGCTCCCAAGGCGGGGGGGGATCCTACGAGCAGTACTTC.